The next 18 T cell receptor beta chains were all read from a single sample in a study of sequential checkpoint blockade in melanoma. Treatment specified: randomized to nivolumab then ipilimumab (arm A) or the reverse (arm B). Data came from immunoSEQ multiplex PCR; TCRdb stores just in-frame clones and leaves some out. The table lists 15,000 to 20,000 clones, more than 65% of them singletons, with approximately 20% in the top ten. The material was CD8+ T cells sorted from blood (inferred from file names), obtained from a patient given nivolumab and ipilimumab in sequence. The source of these receptors is a human donor with melanoma.

This clone was observed once. This chain uses TRBV9 with TRBJ2-3; 12 bases line up with TRBD2. J was trimmed by 0 bases and V by 3 bases; bases with no gene match: 8. This CDR3 has 18 amino acids. Per germline, CDR1 SGDLS and CDR2 YYNGEE. The CDR3 DNA follows: TGTGCCAGCAGCGCCACTAGCGGGGGGTTCCCTAGCACAGATACGCAGTATTTT. Protein sequence: CASSATSGGFPSTDTQYF.

By frequency in the sample, this clone is medium-sized. V is TRBV11-1 and J is TRBJ1-1, with a tentative D call TRBD1 (6 bases). This CDR3 comprises 13 residues. Trimming left V 6 bases short and J 3 bases short, with 11 bases between. Germline V gene lookup returns CDR1 SGHAT and CDR2 FQDESV (reference sequence). CDR3 loop: CASSIDRYTEAFF. The CDR3 DNA reads TGTGCCAGCAGTATCGACAGGTACACTGAAGCTTTCTTT.

The chain uses TRBV11-2 and TRBJ1-2, with 9 bases that match TRBD1. CDR1 and CDR2 (germline): SGHAT, FQNNGV. The V gene end was trimmed by 5 bases and the J gene end by 5 bases; junction bases not matched to a gene: 3. This CDR3 contains 13 residues. In DNA form, the CDR3 reads TGTGCCAGCAGCCCTGGACAGGGGTATGGCTACACCTTC. Translation: CASSPGQGYGYTF.

The chain couples TRBV7-9 to TRBJ1-2; 7 bases are a match to TRBD1. CDR1 and CDR2 (germline): SEHNR, FQNEAQ (reference sequence). This CDR3 contains 12 residues. The CDR3 DNA reads TGTGCGGTGGAGGACAGGTCCTATGGCTACACCTTC. As protein: CAVEDRSYGYTF.

In this sample, this clone is medium-sized (0.01 to 0.1%). The chain carries TRBV27 and TRBJ1-2; perhaps TRBD1 as D (5 bases). The CDR3 totals 13 residues. Per the germline V gene, CDR1 is MNHEY and CDR2 is SMNVEV (reference sequence). V lost 8 bases and J lost 4, with 14 bases in between. CDR3 nucleotides: TGTGCCAGCGCGGGACGAGGGAGCTATGGCTACACCTTC. This gives the protein CASAGRGSYGYTF.

This clone was counted a few times. The chain employs TRBV2 and TRBJ2-5; D is possibly TRBD2 (7 bases). Trimming removed 6 bases from V and 5 bases from J, with 13 bases in between. The germline V gene has CDR1 SNHLY and CDR2 FYNNEI. CDR3 size: 13 residues. The CDR3 coding sequence is TGTGCCAGCAGGGGCGGCGGGGGCGAGACCCAGTACTTC. Its protein is CASRGGGGETQYF.

This clone was detected only a few times. The V call is TRBV19, the J call TRBJ2-5, with D maybe TRBD1 (8 bases). The CDR3 covers 17 residues. V gave up 4 bases and J gave up 5 bases, with 23 bases separating them. Per germline, CDR1 LNHDA and CDR2 SQIVND (reference sequence). CDR3 loop: CASSTHLLDRGGETQYF. CDR3 sequence (DNA): TGTGCCAGTAGTACCCACTTACTAGACAGGGGAGGGGAGACCCAGTACTTC.

J is TRBJ1-5 and V is TRBV2; possibly TRBD1 for D (6 bases). V dropped 0 bases and J dropped 0 bases, with 15 bases sitting between them. The germline gives CDR1 SNHLY, CDR2 FYNNEI. The CDR3 has 18 residues. Here the CDR3 DNA reads TGTGCCAGCAGTGAAGCGATGGACAGATGGATTAGCAATCAGCCCCAGCATTTT. This codes for CASSEAMDRWISNQPQHF.

The chain recombines TRBV28 with TRBJ1-5; D is undetermined. The CDR3 sequence is 13 residues long. Trimming shortened V by 5 bases and J by 11 bases, and 16 bases separated the two germline ends. Germline V CDR1 and CDR2: MDHEN, SYDVKM. CDR3 bases: TGTGCCAGCAGTGATGAAACAGCTACGGCCCAGCATTTT. Its protein product is CASSDETATAQHF.

The chain combines TRBV6-5 with TRBJ1-2; D uncertain. V lost 6 bases, J lost 3 bases, and 11 bases lay in between. The CDR3 has 13 residues. Germline CDR1 is MNHEY and CDR2 is SVGAGI. CDR3 protein: CASSPRLHYGYTF. The CDR3 DNA follows: TGTGCCAGCAGCCCACGACTACACTATGGCTACACCTTC.

V and J are TRBV9 and TRBJ2-2; 10 nucleotides line up with TRBD1. V shed 3 bases and J 5 bases; nucleotides not matched to a gene: 7. The CDR3 sequence is 16 residues long. The germline CDR1 and CDR2 sequences are SGDLS and YYNGEE. The CDR3 protein is CASSAPGTGETGELFF. CDR3 in DNA: TGTGCCAGCAGCGCTCCCGGGACAGGGGAAACCGGGGAGCTGTTTTTT.

The rearrangement joins TRBV9 to TRBJ2-1; no firm D call. The germline V gene encodes CDR1 SGDLS and CDR2 YYNGEE. Trimming removed 3 bases at V and 8 bases at J, with 12 bases between. The CDR3 totals 13 residues. The DNA of the CDR3 is TGTGCCAGCAGCGCGAAAGTAAGCCATGAGCAGTTCTTC. It specifies CASSAKVSHEQFF.

This clone was picked up a small number of times. The V call is TRBV7-3, the J call TRBJ2-3; D is perhaps TRBD1 (6 bases). Trimming cost V 5 bases and J 4 bases, with 25 bases left between them. The CDR3 has 18 residues. Germline assignment: CDR1 SGHTA and CDR2 FQGTGA. The CDR3 DNA follows: TGTGCCAGCAGCCGCTTCGCCCCAGGGGAGAAGTCAGCAGATACGCAGTATTTT. Its translation is CASSRFAPGEKSADTQYF.

The V call is TRBV13, the J call TRBJ2-3; D may be TRBD2 (5 bases). The CDR3 length is 14 residues. Per the germline V gene, CDR1 is PRHDT and CDR2 is FYEKMQ (reference sequence). The V gene lost 4 bases and the J gene lost 6 bases, with 14 bases spanning the gap. The DNA for the CDR3 is TGTGCCAGCAGCTCCCTCACTAGTCTCGATACGCAGTATTTT. It encodes CASSSLTSLDTQYF.

CDR3 in DNA: TGTGCCAGCAGCTGGGCCGACGAGCAGTACTTC. It specifies CASSWADEQYF. This chain links TRBV7-9 with TRBJ2-7; D not certain. This CDR3 spans 11 amino acids. Germline V CDR1 and CDR2: SEHNR, FQNEAQ (reference sequence). V gave up 4 bases and J gave up 5 bases, with 6 bases separating them.

V gene TRBV4-2 combines with J gene TRBJ1-5; D is undetermined. V was pared by 1 base and J by 0 bases, with 13 bases between. The germline V gene has CDR1 LGHNA and CDR2 YNFKEQ. The CDR3 runs 17 residues. CDR3 bases: TGTGCCAGCAGCCAAGTCGGTCCAAGAGATAGCAATCAGCCCCAGCATTTT. As protein: CASSQVGPRDSNQPQHF.

V usage is TRBV7-8 and J usage is TRBJ1-5, with 7 bases matching TRBD1. Unmatched junction bases numbered 5, after V lost 3 bases and J lost 3 bases. This CDR3 is 15 amino acids long. Germline lookup yields CDR1 SGHVS and CDR2 FQNEAQ. The CDR3 sequence is CASSFDRVNNQPQHF. CDR3 sequence (DNA): TGTGCCAGCAGCTTCGACAGGGTTAACAATCAGCCCCAGCATTTT. The full variable domain, rest sourced from reference TRBV7-8 and TRBJ1-5, is GAGVSQSPRYKVAKRGQDVALRCDPISGHVSLFWYQQALGQGPEFLTYFQNEAQLDKSGLPSDRFFAERPEGSVSTLKIQRTQQEDSAVYLCASSFDRVNNQPQHFGDGTRLSIL.

The sample holds one count of this clone. The chain carries TRBV29-1 and TRBJ2-7; a weak D match, TRBD1 (6 bases). There are 14 residues in the CDR3. Germline V gives CDR1 SQVTM, CDR2 ANQGSEA. V was shortened by 6 bases and J by 0 bases, with 15 bases between the two germline ends. CDR3 sequence (DNA): TGCAGCGTAACCGGACAGACCAACTCCTACGAGCAGTACTTC. Translation gives CSVTGQTNSYEQYF.